The clone carrying this T cell receptor beta chain was counted ten times or more. Its cognate antigen is unknown. The data were taken from a study of T cell repertoires in cytomegalovirus infection. Study-wide background: An indication of both CMV infection and matching HLA type came from public TCR beta signatures. Overall study results and limits: Using cumulative public TCR beta family frequency, the authors identified those who carried CMV together with the relevant HLA.

One entry per CDR3 protein results from TCRdb running MiXCR on the reads. The table records tens of thousands of distinct CDR3 sequences, around 20% of them present only once. V was cut by 0 bases and J by 3 bases, with 10 bases left in between. CDR3 size: 15 residues. Germline lookup yields CDR1 MGHRA and CDR2 YSYEKL. The sample here was CD8+ T cells from cultured PBMCs, taken from culture after CMV antigen stimulation. This clonotype originated in a human donor in good health (CMV status not recorded). Some clones in this sample may be carry-over from other donors' samples. This chain links TRBV4-1 with TRBJ2-3, with D unclear. CDR3 sequence: CASSQDSVATDTQYF. CDR3 bases: TGCGCCAGCAGCCAAGATTCCGTAGCAACAGATACGCAGTATTTT.